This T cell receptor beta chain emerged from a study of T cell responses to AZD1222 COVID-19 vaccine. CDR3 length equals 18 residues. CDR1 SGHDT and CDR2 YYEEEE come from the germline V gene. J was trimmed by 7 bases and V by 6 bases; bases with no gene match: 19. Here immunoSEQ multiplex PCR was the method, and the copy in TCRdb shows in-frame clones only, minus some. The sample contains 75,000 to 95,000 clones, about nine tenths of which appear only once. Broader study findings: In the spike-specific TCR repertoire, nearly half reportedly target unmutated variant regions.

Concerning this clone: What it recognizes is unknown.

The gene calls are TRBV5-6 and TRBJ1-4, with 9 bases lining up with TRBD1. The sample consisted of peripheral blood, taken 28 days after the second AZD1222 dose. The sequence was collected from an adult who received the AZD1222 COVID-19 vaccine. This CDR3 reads CASKTRGDRAPEGEKLFF. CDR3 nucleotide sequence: TGTGCCAGCAAAACCCGTGGGGACAGGGCTCCCGAAGGTGAAAAACTGTTTTTT. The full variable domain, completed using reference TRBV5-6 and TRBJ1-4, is DAGVTQSPTHLIKTRGQQVTLRCSPKSGHDTVSWYQQALGQGPQFIFQYYEEEERQRGNFPDRFSGHQFPNYSSELNVNALLLGDSALYLCASKTRGDRAPEGEKLFFGSGTQLSVL.